The 5 T cell receptor beta chains presented below share a single source sample, sequenced in a study of blood T cell repertoires in COVID-19. Assay: immunoSEQ multiplex PCR; the TCRdb copy retains only in-frame clones and omits some. The data hold about 230,000 clones, with over 80% observed a single time. Sequencing input: peripheral blood. The receptors here all came from a man aged 40-55 years with acute or convalescent COVID-19.

The chain has TRBV6-1 and TRBJ2-1, with unresolved D. The CDR3 runs to 13 residues. Germline V CDR1 and CDR2: MNHNS, SASEGT. The V end lost 2 bases, the J end lost 7 bases, and 9 bases lay between the germline ends. CDR3: CASSELVSNEQFF. In DNA, the CDR3 is TGTGCCAGCAGTGAACTAGTTTCAAATGAGCAGTTCTTC.

The genes are TRBV7-2 and TRBJ2-1; 8 bases fit TRBD2. CDR1 is SGHTA, CDR2 FQGNSA, per germline. The ends lost 8 bases at V and 3 bases at J; junction bases unmatched: 9. The CDR3 runs 15 residues. CDR3 coding DNA: TGTGCCAGCCAAACAACCACTAGCGGCTACAATGAGCAGTTCTTC. Protein product: CASQTTTSGYNEQFF.

V usage is TRBV18 and J usage is TRBJ1-4; D possibly corresponds to TRBD1 (5 bases). In germline, CDR1 is KGHSH, CDR2 LQKENI. The V gene lost 2 bases and the J gene lost 5 bases, with 12 bases spanning the gap. This CDR3 is 15 amino acids long. CDR3 coding DNA: TGTGCCAGCTCACCAGTTAGGGGCCCCAATGAAAAACTGTTTTTT. It translates to CASSPVRGPNEKLFF.

Only a few counts were recorded for this clone. The rearrangement joins TRBV19 to TRBJ1-3; 8 positions match TRBD1. The CDR3 covers 13 residues. CDR1 is LNHDA, CDR2 SQIVND, per germline (reference sequence). The trim removed 6 bases at V and 3 bases at J, leaving 1 base unmatched. The CDR3 DNA follows: TGTGCCAGTAGGGACAGGGATGGAAACACCATATATTTT. Protein sequence: CASRDRDGNTIYF.

There are a few counts of this clone. This chain links TRBV3-1 (or the pseudogene TRBV3-2) with TRBJ1-1; D may be TRBD1 (5 bases). The CDR3 contains 13 residues. Germline assignment: CDR1 LGHDT and CDR2 YNNKEL (reference sequence). V was clipped by 4 bases and J by 6 bases, with 12 bases between them. The CDR3 DNA is TGTGCCAGCAGCCGACAGTCCGTCTCTGAAGCTTTCTTT. As protein: CASSRQSVSEAFF.